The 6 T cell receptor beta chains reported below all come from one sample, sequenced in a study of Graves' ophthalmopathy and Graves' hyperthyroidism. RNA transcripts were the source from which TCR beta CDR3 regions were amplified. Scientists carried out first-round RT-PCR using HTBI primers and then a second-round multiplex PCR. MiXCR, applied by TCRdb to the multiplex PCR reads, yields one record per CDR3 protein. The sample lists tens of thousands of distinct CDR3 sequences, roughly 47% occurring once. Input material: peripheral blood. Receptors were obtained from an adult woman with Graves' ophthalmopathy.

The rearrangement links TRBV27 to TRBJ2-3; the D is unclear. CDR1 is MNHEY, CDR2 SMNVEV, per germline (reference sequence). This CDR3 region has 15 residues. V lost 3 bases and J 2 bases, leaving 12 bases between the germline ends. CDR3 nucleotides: TGTGCCAGCAGTTTTGGAGCCGGCCCCACAGATACGCAGTATTTT. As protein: CASSFGAGPTDTQYF.

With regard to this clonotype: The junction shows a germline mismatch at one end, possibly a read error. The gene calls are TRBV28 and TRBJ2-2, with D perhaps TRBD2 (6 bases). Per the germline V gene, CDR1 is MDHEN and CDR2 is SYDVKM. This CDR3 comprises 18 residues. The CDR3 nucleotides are TGTGCCAGCAATTTACGCTCAATCTTTAGCGGAGTTACCGGGGAGCTGTTTTTT. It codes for CASNLRSIFSGVTGELFF.

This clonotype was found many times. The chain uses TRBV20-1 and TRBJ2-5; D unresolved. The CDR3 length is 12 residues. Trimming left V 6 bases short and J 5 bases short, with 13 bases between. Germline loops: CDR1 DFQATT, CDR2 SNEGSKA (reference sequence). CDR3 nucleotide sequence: TGCAGTGCCGAGACTGGACCCGAGACCCAGTACTTC. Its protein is CSAETGPETQYF.

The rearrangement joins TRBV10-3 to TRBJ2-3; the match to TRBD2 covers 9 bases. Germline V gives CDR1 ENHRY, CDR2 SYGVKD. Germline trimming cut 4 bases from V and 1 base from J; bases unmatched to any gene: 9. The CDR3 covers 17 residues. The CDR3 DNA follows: TGTGCCATCAGTGTAGGGGCTAGCGGGACCGGCACAGATACGCAGTATTTT. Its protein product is CAISVGASGTGTDTQYF.

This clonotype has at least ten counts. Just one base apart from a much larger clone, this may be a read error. Here the CDR3 reads CASSLADSAYGYTF. The CDR3 region has the DNA TGTGCCAGCAGTTTAGCGGACAGTGCCTATGGCTACACCTTC. The V gene is TRBV12-3 or TRBV12-4, the J gene TRBJ1-2; maybe TRBD1 (6 bases). V was pared by 0 bases and J by 4 bases, with 9 bases between. The CDR3 totals 14 residues.

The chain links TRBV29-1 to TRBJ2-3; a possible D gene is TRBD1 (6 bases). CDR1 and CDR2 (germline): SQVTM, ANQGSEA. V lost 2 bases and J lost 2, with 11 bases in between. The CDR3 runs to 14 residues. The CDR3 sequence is CSVERDRLTDTQYF. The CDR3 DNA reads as TGCAGCGTTGAACGTGACAGGCTCACAGATACGCAGTATTTT.